These 5 T cell receptor beta chains share one sample of origin, sequenced in a study of tumor-infiltrating lymphocytes in primary liver carcinoma. Bulk tissue was left unsorted, and RNA and DNA were co-extracted from 20-30 mg of it. TCR beta cDNA was prepared out of about 530 ng total RNA by means of a constant-region primer. Investigators got TCR beta libraries out of three nested multiplex PCR rounds, done with slightly modified ARM-PCR. PCR rounds one and two used TRBV1-TRBV30 forward primers with a C-beta reverse primer for 10 cycles each. One entry per CDR3 protein, called by TCRdb with MiXCR from the multiplex PCR reads. Of approximately 110,000 distinct CDR3 sequences listed, approximately 64% are singletons. The sample comprised liver tumor tissue from sampling region 3. The subset denotes: tumor region T3, left-lateral pole. The receptors shown here come from a woman aged 60-75 years with primary liver carcinoma and hepatitis B virus infection.

Ten or more counts support this clonotype. This chain connects TRBV6-1 to TRBJ2-7; TRBD2 aligns across 8 bases. Trimming removed 4 bases from V and 5 bases from J; junction bases left unmatched: 16. The CDR3 spans 17 residues. Germline V lookup: CDR1 MNHNS, CDR2 SASEGT. CDR3 loop: CASSVLTSGHSPHEQYF. CDR3 DNA sequence: TGTGCCAGCAGTGTATTAACTAGCGGCCACTCCCCCCACGAGCAGTACTTC.

As concerns this clonotype: This may be a read error: a much more frequent sequence differs by one nucleotide. The CDR3 loop reads CASSLDIGTYEQYF. The CDR3, as DNA: TGCGCCAGCAGCTTGGATATTGGAACCTACGAGCAGTACTTC. The chain combines TRBV5-1 with TRBJ2-7; D ambiguous. V was cut by 0 bases and J by 2 bases, with 9 bases left in between. This CDR3 is 14 amino acids long. The V gene's germline CDR1 is SGHRS and CDR2 YFSETQ. The full variable domain, completed using reference TRBV5-1 and TRBJ2-7, is KAGVTQTPRYLIKTRGQQVTLSCSPISGHRSVSWYQQTPGQGLQFLFEYFSETQRNKGNFPGRFSGRQFSNSRSEMNVSTLELGDSALYLCASSLDIGTYEQYFGPGTRLTVT.

Regarding this clonotype: One end of the junction fails to match germline, which may point to a read error. The gene calls are TRBV11-2 and TRBJ1-1; D unclear. Germline CDR1 reads SGHAT; CDR2 reads FQNNGV. The CDR3 has 13 amino acids. Written as DNA, the CDR3 is TGTGTCAGCAGCTTAGAGTCGGGGAGCGAAGCCTTCTTT. As protein: CVSSLESGSEAFF.

Notes on this clonotype: Since a much larger clone is just one base distant, this may be a read error. This chain joins TRBV7-9 and TRBJ2-3; 13 bases agree with TRBD2. There are 15 residues in the CDR3. Germline V gene sequence: CDR1 SEHNR, CDR2 FQNEAQ (reference sequence). The trim removed 7 bases at V and 6 bases at J, leaving 7 bases unmatched. The CDR3 coding sequence is TGTGCCAGCAACGGGACTAGCGGGATCTCGGATACGCAGTATTTT. Translating it yields CASNGTSGISDTQYF. Drawing the rest from reference TRBV7-9 and TRBJ2-3, the complete variable domain is DTGVSQNPRHKITKRGQNVTFRCDPISEHNRLYWYRQTLGQGPEFLTYFQNEAQLEKSRLLSDRFSAERPKGSFSTLEIQRTEQGDSAMYLCASNGTSGISDTQYFGPGTRLTVL.

In regard to this clonotype: No conserved phenylalanine or tryptophan is present at the end of the CDR3, so a read error is the likely explanation. The chain recombines TRBV11-2 with TRBJ1-6; no clear D. CDR1 is SGHAT and CDR2 is FQNNGV in the germline V gene. V shed 7 bases and J shed 8 bases, with 12 bases lying between them. CDR3 length: 13 residues. The CDR3 here is CASIFVMDSPLHS. The CDR3, as DNA: TGTGCCAGCATCTTTGTAATGGATTCACCCCTCCACTCT.